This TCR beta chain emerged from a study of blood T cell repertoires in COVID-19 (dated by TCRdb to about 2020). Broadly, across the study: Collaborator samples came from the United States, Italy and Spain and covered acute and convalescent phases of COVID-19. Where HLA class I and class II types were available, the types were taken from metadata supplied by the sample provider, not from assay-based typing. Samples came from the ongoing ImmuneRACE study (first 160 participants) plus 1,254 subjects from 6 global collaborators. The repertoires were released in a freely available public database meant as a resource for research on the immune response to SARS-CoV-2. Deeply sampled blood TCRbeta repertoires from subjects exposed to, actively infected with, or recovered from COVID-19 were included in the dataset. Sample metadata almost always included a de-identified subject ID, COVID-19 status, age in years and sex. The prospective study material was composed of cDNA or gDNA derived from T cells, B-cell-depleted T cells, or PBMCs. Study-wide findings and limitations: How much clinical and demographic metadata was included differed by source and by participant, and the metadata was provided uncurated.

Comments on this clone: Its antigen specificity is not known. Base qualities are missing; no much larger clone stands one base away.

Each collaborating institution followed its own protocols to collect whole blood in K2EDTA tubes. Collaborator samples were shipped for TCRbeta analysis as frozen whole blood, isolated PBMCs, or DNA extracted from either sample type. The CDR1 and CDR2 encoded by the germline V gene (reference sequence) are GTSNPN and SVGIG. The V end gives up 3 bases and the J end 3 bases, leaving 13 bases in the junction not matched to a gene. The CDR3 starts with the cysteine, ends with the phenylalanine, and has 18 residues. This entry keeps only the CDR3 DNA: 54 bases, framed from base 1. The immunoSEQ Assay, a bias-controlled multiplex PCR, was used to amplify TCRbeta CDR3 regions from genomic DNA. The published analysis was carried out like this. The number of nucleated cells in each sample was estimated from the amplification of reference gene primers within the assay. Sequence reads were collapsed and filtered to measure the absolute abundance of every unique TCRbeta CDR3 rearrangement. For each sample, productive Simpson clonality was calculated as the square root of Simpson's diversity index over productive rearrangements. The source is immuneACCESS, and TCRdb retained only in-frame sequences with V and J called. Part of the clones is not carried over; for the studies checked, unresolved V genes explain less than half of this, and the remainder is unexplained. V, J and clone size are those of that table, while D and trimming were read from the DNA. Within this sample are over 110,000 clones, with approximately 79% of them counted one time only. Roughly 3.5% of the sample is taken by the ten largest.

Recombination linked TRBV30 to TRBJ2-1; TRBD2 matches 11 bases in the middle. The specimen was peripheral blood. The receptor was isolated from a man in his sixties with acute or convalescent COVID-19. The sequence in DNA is TGTGCCTGGAGCGGAGGCAGGCCGACTAGCGGGAACTACAATGAGCAGTTCTTC. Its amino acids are CAWSGGRPTSGNYNEQFF.